What follows is one T cell receptor (beta chain) and its context. The antigen remains undetermined. This record comes from a study of T cells after yellow fever vaccination. The wider study: Fractions of limited cellularity were prepared by means of SMART-Seq v4 Ultra Low Input.

Study-wide points: Repertoires sorted by FACS could include abundant clonotypes that are contaminants from the bulk population. Reappearance after the booster was seen for most primary-vaccination clones, at 95% to 98% CD4 and roughly 90% CD8.

V was clipped by 3 bases and J by 2 bases; unmatched bases: 1. Germline values: CDR1 MRHNA, CDR2 SNTAGT. CDR3 length: 13 amino acids. 5'RACE template switching added a universal primer site and UMIs to TCR cDNA. TCRdb re-called the 5' RACE reads with MiXCR, one entry per CDR3 protein. The sample carries a few hundred thousand distinct CDR3 sequences, roughly 4.3% recorded once. The source material was PBMCs, sampled 5 days after the yellow fever booster vaccination. The chain combines TRBV6-4 with TRBJ2-7; 7 bases are shared with TRBD2. The TCR originated in a man between 18 and 35 years old who received the YFV17D yellow fever vaccine. The CDR3, as DNA: TGTGCCAGCAGTGATCTAGCGGCCTACGAGCAGTACTTC. Its protein product is CASSDLAAYEQYF.